Each of the 14 T cell receptor beta chains below was sequenced from the same sample in a study of T cell responses to AZD1222 COVID-19 vaccine (TCRdb year 2021). Receptors were amplified or captured by the immunoSEQ multiplex PCR assay. TCRdb retrieved this table from immuneACCESS and kept in-frame rearrangements only. Not all clones are present; in checked studies, unresolved V genes account for under half, and no reason is known for the remainder. The sample table lists about 70,000 clones, roughly 84% of them with a count of one. The ten largest clones take up 9.8% of the sample. The sample's time point label is to be understood as: baseline before first vaccination. This specimen consisted of peripheral blood, obtained on day 0 of AZD1222 vaccination. The origin of the receptors is an adult in good health.

The CDR3 DNA is TGTGCCAGTAGTATGGCAGGGGCGAGCAATCAGCCCCAGCATTTT. Protein: CASSMAGASNQPQHF. This rearrangement joins TRBV19 to TRBJ1-5; perhaps TRBD1 as D (6 bases). V was shortened by 3 bases and J by 1 base, with 10 bases between the two germline ends. The CDR3 is made up of 15 amino acids. Germline V lookup: CDR1 LNHDA, CDR2 SQIVND (reference sequence).

This chain uses TRBV6-5 with TRBJ1-3; possibly TRBD1 for D (5 bases). This CDR3 comprises 15 residues. Germline CDR1 is MNHEY and CDR2 is SVGAGI. The V end was cut by 2 bases, the J end by 0 bases, with 8 bases between. DNA of the CDR3: TGTGCCAGCAGTTACGAACAGGACTCTGGAAACACCATATATTTT. This gives the protein CASSYEQDSGNTIYF.

The chain employs TRBV5-1 and TRBJ2-5; D remains ambiguous. The V gene's germline CDR1 is SGHRS and CDR2 YFSETQ. V was clipped by 7 bases and J by 5 bases, with 9 bases between them. The CDR3 covers 11 residues. The CDR3 nucleotides read TGCGCCAGCCGTTTATGGGAGACCCAGTACTTC. Translation: CASRLWETQYF. Variable domain in full (rest from reference TRBV5-1 and TRBJ2-5): KAGVTQTPRYLIKTRGQQVTLSCSPISGHRSVSWYQQTPGQGLQFLFEYFSETQRNKGNFPGRFSGRQFSNSRSEMNVSTLELGDSALYLCASRLWETQYFGPGTRLLVL.

V usage is TRBV7-9 and J usage is TRBJ1-1; D might be TRBD1 (5 bases). The germline V and J ends were trimmed by 2 bases and 7 bases, with 17 bases remaining between them. This CDR3 is 15 amino acids long. Germline values: CDR1 SEHNR, CDR2 FQNEAQ (reference sequence). Written as DNA, the CDR3 is TGTGCCAGCAGCTTAATTTCGGGGAGGGACCGTGAAGCTTTCTTT. The encoded protein is CASSLISGRDREAFF.

The rearrangement uses TRBV2 and TRBJ2-1; D not certain. Germline V lookup: CDR1 SNHLY, CDR2 FYNNEI. V lost 7 bases and J 4 bases, leaving 14 bases between the germline ends. CDR3 length: 14 residues. CDR3 bases: TGTGCCAGCAAGGAAGGTAGGCAATACAATGAGCAGTTCTTC. It is translated as CASKEGRQYNEQFF.

DNA of the CDR3: TGTGCCAGCAGTTTATCGAACGACAGGAATCAGCCCCAGCATTTT. Translating it yields CASSLSNDRNQPQHF. The chain couples TRBV27 to TRBJ1-5; perhaps TRBD1 as D (6 bases). CDR3 length equals 15 residues. From germline, CDR1 is MNHEY and CDR2 SMNVEV (reference sequence). Trimming took 0 bases from V and 4 from J, leaving 10 bases between them.

The V gene is TRBV3-1 (or the pseudogene TRBV3-2), the J gene TRBJ2-1, with 13 nucleotides matching TRBD2. Germline V CDR1 and CDR2: LGHDT, YNNKEL (reference sequence). V lost 3 bases to trimming and J lost 2 bases; unmatched junction nucleotides: 4. The CDR3 totals 17 residues. CDR3 loop: CASSQEGLAGAYNEQFF. The DNA of the CDR3 is TGTGCCAGCAGCCAGGAAGGACTAGCGGGGGCCTACAATGAGCAGTTCTTC.

The rearrangement joins TRBV6-5 to TRBJ1-2, with D perhaps TRBD1 (5 bases). Germline V gene sequence: CDR1 MNHEY, CDR2 SVGAGI. The CDR3 runs 15 residues. Trimming shortened V by 9 bases and J by 1 base, and 18 bases separated the two germline ends. The CDR3 loop reads CARIFGHPNNYGYTF. The CDR3 bases are TGTGCCAGAATCTTCGGACACCCCAATAACTATGGCTACACCTTC.

The V and J genes are TRBV5-4 and TRBJ1-6; D not certain. With 1 base removed from V and 10 bases from J, the gap between germline ends came to 21 bases. Germline V gene data show CDR1 as SGHNT and CDR2 as YYREEE (reference sequence). CDR3 length: 17 amino acids. CDR3 loop: CASSLFEYRGELSPLHF. The CDR3 DNA follows: TGTGCCAGCAGCTTGTTTGAGTACAGAGGAGAATTATCACCCCTCCACTTT.

V usage is TRBV7-2 and J usage is TRBJ1-1, with a tentative D call TRBD1 (5 bases). Germline V gene sequence: CDR1 SGHTA, CDR2 FQGNSA. Between the trimmed V and J ends, which lost 2 bases and 5 bases, there was a span of 15 bases. The length of the CDR3 is 15 residues. Here the CDR3 reads CASSLSSGLETEAFF. In nucleotides, the CDR3 is TGTGCCAGCAGCTTATCATCAGGGTTGGAAACTGAAGCTTTCTTT.

This clone was seen a single time. The rearrangement uses TRBV2 and TRBJ1-1; 11 bases agree with TRBD1. The CDR3 runs to 16 residues. In germline, CDR1 is SNHLY, CDR2 FYNNEI. V shed 6 bases and J 6 bases; nucleotides not matched to a gene: 12. This chain's CDR3 is CASRLGTGGRVAEAFF. The CDR3 DNA sequence: TGTGCCAGCAGGCTTGGGACAGGGGGAAGAGTCGCTGAAGCTTTCTTT.

This rearrangement joins TRBV7-8 to TRBJ2-7; 8 nucleotides align to TRBD1. The length of the CDR3 is 16 residues. Unmatched junction bases numbered 7, after V lost 1 base and J lost 2 bases. The germline CDR1 and CDR2 sequences are SGHVS and FQNEAQ. The CDR3 coding sequence is TGTGCCAGCAGCTTAGTGGGGGGACAGGTGACCTACGAGCAGTACTTC. As protein: CASSLVGGQVTYEQYF.

The chain uses TRBV7-3 and TRBJ1-1; the D is unclear. The CDR3 covers 13 residues. V lost 4 bases and J lost 0, with 6 bases in between. Germline values: CDR1 SGHTA, CDR2 FQGTGA. The CDR3 reads CASSSRVNTEAFF. For the CDR3, the DNA is TGTGCCAGCAGCTCCCGAGTGAACACTGAAGCTTTCTTT.

This clone came up a few times. The rearrangement joins TRBV28 to TRBJ2-7; 9 nucleotides align to TRBD2. Germline V lookup: CDR1 MDHEN, CDR2 SYDVKM. CDR3 size: 11 residues. Trimming took 8 bases from V and 7 from J; bases not matched to a gene: 3. The CDR3 loop is CASLSGGEQYF. CDR3 DNA sequence: TGTGCCAGCCTTAGCGGGGGAGAGCAGTACTTC.